This TCR beta chain appears in the sequencing data of a study of OX40 agonist ivuxolimab in advanced cancers. Study-wide points: No antigen was identified for the clonally expanded peripheral T cells.

With baseline, cycle 4 day 1, and cycle 7 day 1 as timepoints, blood was sampled. The V and J ends lost 4 bases and 6 bases respectively, with 9 bases between them. CDR1 GTSNPN and CDR2 SVGIG come from the germline V gene (reference sequence). This CDR3 region has 12 residues. Profiling relied on immunoSEQ multiplex PCR, and the TCRdb table lists in-frame clones only, not all of them. The sample holds 100,000 or so clones, 80% to 95% seen once. Remarks on this clone: Its antigen is unknown.

The starting material was CD4+ or CD8+ T cells sorted from blood, obtained in a trial of the OX40 agonist ivuxolimab. This clonotype was obtained from an adult with an advanced solid tumor such as melanoma, head and neck, liver or kidney cancer. The chain links TRBV30 to TRBJ2-2; the D is unclear. As DNA, the CDR3 is TGTGCCTGGATCTCGCTCGCCGGGGAGCTGTTTTTT. Amino acid sequence: CAWISLAGELFF.